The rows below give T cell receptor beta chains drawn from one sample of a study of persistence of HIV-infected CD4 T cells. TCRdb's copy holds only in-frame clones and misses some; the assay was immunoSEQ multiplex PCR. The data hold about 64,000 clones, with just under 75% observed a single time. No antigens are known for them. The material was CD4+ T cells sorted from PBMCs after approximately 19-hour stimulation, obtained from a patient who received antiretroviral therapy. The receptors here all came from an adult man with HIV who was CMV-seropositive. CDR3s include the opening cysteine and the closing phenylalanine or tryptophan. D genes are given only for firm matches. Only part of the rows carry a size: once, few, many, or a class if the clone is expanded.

CASSHPRGHSTGELFF | TGTGCCAGCAGCCACCCAAGGGGGCATAGCACCGGGGAGCTGTTTTTT | TRBV3-1/TRBV3-2 | 16 | . | TRBD1 | TRBJ2-2
CASSLRGGSNNEQFF | TGTGCCAGCAGCTTACGGGGGGGCAGTAACAATGAGCAGTTCTTC | TRBV7-9 | 15 | few | TRBD2 | TRBJ2-1
CATRDRAGEGEAFF | TGTGCCACTCGGGACAGGGCGGGGGAGGGTGAAGCTTTCTTT | TRBV19 | 14 | . | TRBD1 | TRBJ1-1
CASSLTGTGELFF | TGTGCCAGCAGCTTAACCGGCACCGGGGAGCTGTTTTTT | TRBV7-9 | 13 | . | . | TRBJ2-2
CASTLGGAVTEAFF | TGTGCCAGTACCCTTGGGGGGGCAGTCACTGAAGCTTTCTTT | TRBV19 | 14 | . | . | TRBJ1-1
CASSVGSGGAYEQYF | TGTGCCAGCAGCGTCGGGAGCGGGGGGGCGTATGAGCAGTACTTC | TRBV9 | 15 | . | TRBD2 | TRBJ2-7
CASRLTGGIEGYTF | TGCGCCAGCAGGTTAACAGGGGGGATCGAGGGCTACACCTTC | TRBV5-1 | 14 | . | TRBD1 | TRBJ1-2
CASSLAAGAGSYEQYF | TGTGCCAGCAGCTTAGCGGCGGGCGCAGGGTCGTACGAGCAGTACTTC | TRBV7-9 | 16 | . | . | TRBJ2-7
CASSQGLNQGAQHF | TGTGCCAGCTCACAGGGACTCAACCAAGGGGCCCAGCATTTT | TRBV18 | 14 | . | . | TRBJ1-5
CASSSMTGRNEKLFF | TGTGCCAGCAGCTCCATGACAGGGCGAAATGAAAAACTGTTTTTT | TRBV5-5 | 15 | . | TRBD1 | TRBJ1-4
CAWSVAGRNYGYTF | TGTGCCTGGAGTGTAGCAGGGCGCAACTATGGCTACACCTTC | TRBV30 | 14 | . | . | TRBJ1-2
CASRRTSSAYEQYF | TGTGCCAGCAGGCGGACTTCTTCCGCCTACGAGCAGTACTTC | TRBV28 | 14 | . | . | TRBJ2-7
CASSVRGPQHF | TGTGCCAGCAGTGTAAGGGGGCCCCAGCATTTT | TRBV2 | 11 | once | . | TRBJ1-5
CASQDRTYNEQFF | TGTGCCAGCCAGGACAGGACCTACAATGAGCAGTTCTTC | TRBV6-5 | 13 | . | TRBD1 | TRBJ2-1
CASSPPTGGYEQYF | TGTGCCAGCTCACCTCCGACAGGGGGCTACGAGCAGTACTTC | TRBV18 | 14 | . | TRBD1 | TRBJ2-7
CASGPSNQPQHF | TGTGCCAGCGGGCCTAGCAATCAGCCCCAGCATTTT | TRBV6-5 | 12 | once | . | TRBJ1-5
CASRSGTGGTSYEQYF | TGTGCCAGCCGTTCCGGGACAGGGGGCACATCCTACGAGCAGTACTTC | TRBV27 | 16 | . | TRBD1 | TRBJ2-7
CASSPQGSYEQYF | TGTGCCAGCAGTCCACAGGGGTCCTACGAGCAGTACTTC | TRBV2 | 13 | once | TRBD1 | TRBJ2-7
CASSRDRRADTQYF | TGTGCCAGCAGCCGAGACCGTCGGGCAGATACGCAGTATTTT | TRBV5-4 | 14 | few | . | TRBJ2-3
CASSEAGVVIFTNEKLFF | TGTGCCAGCAGTGAAGCTGGAGTGGTAATTTTTACTAATGAAAAACTGTTTTTT | TRBV2 | 18 | . | . | TRBJ1-4
CASSPRGTGESNQPQHF | TGTGCCAGCAGTCCCCGTGGGACAGGTGAAAGCAATCAGCCCCAGCATTTT | TRBV6-6 | 17 | . | TRBD1 | TRBJ1-5
CASSLTERTGELFF | TGTGCCAGCTCACTAACGGAGAGGACCGGGGAGCTGTTTTTT | TRBV18 | 14 | . | . | TRBJ2-2